This T cell receptor beta chain was identified in a study of Graves' ophthalmopathy and Graves' hyperthyroidism. The authors amplified TCR beta CDR3 regions, and they did so from RNA transcripts for repertoire sequencing. First-round RT-PCR relied on HTBI primers, and a second-round multiplex PCR came next. TCRdb passed the multiplex PCR reads through MiXCR, listing each CDR3 protein once. The sample has 500,000 to 800,000 distinct CDR3 sequences, about 38% seen once. Lactation, pregnancy, uncontrolled infections and other autoimmune diseases were all grounds for excluding patients. The source of the PBMCs was approximately 10 ml of fresh peripheral blood. Trimming pared 5 bases from V and 3 bases from J, leaving 10 bases between. The CDR3 loop spans 14 amino acids. Germline V lookup: CDR1 SEHNR, CDR2 FQNEAQ (reference sequence).

The TCR was taken from an adult man with Graves' ophthalmopathy. Input material: peripheral blood. The rearrangement uses TRBV7-9 and TRBJ1-4; D perhaps matches TRBD1 (6 bases). CDR3: CASSLDSANEKLFF. Written as DNA, the CDR3 is TGTGCCAGCAGCCTGGACAGTGCTAATGAAAAACTGTTTTTT.